This T cell receptor (beta chain) came from a study of shared clonotypes between healthy human individuals (dated by TCRdb to between 2020 and 2021). In terms of the full investigation: The cohort included a few men and a couple of women between 18 and 49 years of age. For each donor, three plates each were used for CD4 naive and CD4 memory, two plates were used for CD8 naive, and one plate was used for CD8 memory. To estimate repertoire size and how much clonotype sharing occurs between individuals, the study deeply sequenced the blood TCR repertoires of five healthy adults. Libraries were prepared and TCR repertoires were sequenced by different laboratories using diverse techniques, in order to increase sequencing depth and limit assay-specific biases. Per donor, leukapheresis produced somewhere between about 0.8 and 9 billion PBMCs. On the study overall, not on this receptor specifically: Because the study included only a small number of donors, the genetic and exposure-history diversity represented was limited. Sampling was restricted to blood, and TCR repertoires in tissue are likely to differ from TCR repertoires in blood. About 5% of naive CD4, 3.5% of naive CD8, approximately 2.2% of memory CD4, and around 0.4% of memory CD8 clonotypes were shared across a few donors. Naive subsets generally had larger estimated clonotype richness than memory subsets. Compared with non-shared clonotypes, the clonotypes found in all four sorted-subset donors had higher generation probabilities. Incomplete sequencing was indicated by rarefaction of sorted-subset datasets, despite the large sequencing depth. Pairwise subsampling led to the expectation that sequencing depth would affect the degree of clonotype sharing among donors.

CD8 naive samples were CD45RO-negative cells positively selected for CCR7, giving a CD45RA+CCR7+ population that excluded TemRA cells. Healthy HIV-negative adults with no recently reported acute infections or vaccinations were included as donors. Only Caucasian adults living in Nashville, Tennessee, USA were represented among the donors. Blood was collected by leukapheresis, and PBMCs were isolated by Ficoll-Histopaque density gradient centrifugation and then cryopreserved in liquid nitrogen vapor phase. Purity and quantity of every magnetically sorted T cell population were checked by analytical flow cytometry. Genomic DNA was isolated from every sorted fraction and measured by UV absorbance on a Nanodrop 2000c. Concerning this clone itself: Its antigen is not yet known. The record has no base qualities; no much larger clone is one base away. The same CDR3 is also encoded by other DNA sequences in this sample.

Including cysteine and phenylalanine, the CDR3 has 11 amino acids. CDR3 DNA only is kept here, 33 bases in frame from base 1. CDR1 GTSNPN and CDR2 SVGIG are derived from the germline V gene (reference sequence). V drops 5 bases and J drops 6 bases, leaving 7 bases in between. Using the deep immunoSEQ assay, TCR CDR3 regions were amplified from genomic DNA by multiplex PCR. For each cell subset, the extracted genomic DNA was distributed evenly across all wells of several immunoSEQ 96-well plates, and each plate served as one replicate. For sorted subsets, approximately 200 ng of genomic DNA, equivalent to some 30,000 T cell genomes, went into each replicate PCR. Purified libraries were quantified with a Qubit 3.0 fluorometer, sized on a Bioanalyzer 2100, and re-quantified with the KAPA Library Quantification kit. Every immunoSEQ 96-well plate was sequenced on a separate single-read 150-cycle Illumina NextSeq 550 flow cell. As for the authors' bioinformatics: The immunoSEQ output contained only junctional sequences without quality scores, so filtering could not match that applied to full-length reads. To assign V/J genes and CDR3, sequences were annotated using PyIR, a Python wrapper for IgBLAST v1.9, with IMGT germline references. Reads were filtered out if the reads had weak V/J assignments (E-value above 1e-6), no CDR3, stop codons, out-of-frame junctions, or ambiguous translated residues. V3J clonotypes were defined as sequences sharing the same inferred V gene, J gene, and CDR3 amino acid sequence. Percentage overlap between repertoires was calculated by dividing the number of shared unique clonotypes by the size of the smaller repertoire. Repertoire richness was assessed with RTK rarefaction, the Chao1 estimator, and Recon v2.1 estimates of unobserved clonotypes. For all TCRbeta clonotypes obtained by the gDNA method from several donors, generation probabilities were computed with OLGA. Drawn from immuneACCESS, this table holds only the in-frame rearrangements with V and J called that TCRdb kept. Clones are partly lost; checked studies trace under half to an unresolved V gene and leave the rest unexplained. V and J calls and clone size are given by that table; D and trimming were obtained from the DNA. The sample records some 2 million clones, about 95% of which are singletons. The top ten hold around 1% of the sample.

This clonotype was sampled from a man aged 18 to 29 in good health. The sample taken for sequencing was naive CD8+ T cells sorted from blood. The cell subset or site label corresponds to: CD45RA+CCR7+. This sequence uses TRBV30 and TRBJ2-2; TRBD2 could be the D gene, as 5 bases match. The DNA reads as follows: TGTGCCTGGGAGGGTGCCGGGGAGCTGTTTTTT. Translated, this is CAWEGAGELFF.